These T cell receptor beta chains were read from a single sample in a study of T cell responses to AZD1222 COVID-19 vaccine. The protocol was immunoSEQ multiplex PCR, while the TCRdb copy is restricted to in-frame clones and leaves out a portion. The data show about 170,000 clones, with approximately 93% seen just once and about 3.9% held by the top ten. Sequenced here: peripheral blood, sampled on day 0 of AZD1222 vaccination. The source of these receptors is an adult in good health. Both conserved end residues are part of each CDR3. D genes are given only for firm matches. Size is stated for part of the rows, as once, few or many counts, or as a class when the clone is expanded.

>TRBJ2-3|TRBD2|.|TRBV4-2
CASSQSSSILAGATDTQYF
TGTGCCAGCAGCCAAAGTTCCTCCATACTAGCGGGGGCCACAGATACGCAGTATTTT
>TRBJ2-3|.|.|TRBV5-4
CASRSQGTDTQYF
TGTGCCAGCAGGTCACAGGGAACAGATACGCAGTATTTT
>TRBJ2-1|.|.|TRBV7-9
CASSFYQGTYNEQFF
TGTGCCAGCAGCTTCTACCAAGGAACCTACAATGAGCAGTTCTTC
>TRBJ1-1|.|.|TRBV12-5
CASGLVIGGEGTEAFF
TGTGCTAGTGGTTTGGTAATAGGTGGGGAGGGAACTGAAGCTTTCTTT
>TRBJ1-1|.|.|TRBV7-9
CASSLVQGDGTEAFF
TGTGCCAGCAGCTTAGTGCAGGGTGACGGCACTGAAGCTTTCTTT
>TRBJ2-1|.|.|TRBV7-9
CASSHGQGGDEQFF
TGTGCCAGCAGCCATGGACAGGGAGGGGATGAGCAGTTCTTC
>TRBJ1-3|.|few|TRBV4-1
CASSRSFTISKGNTIYF
TGCGCCAGCAGCCGTAGTTTCACGATATCGAAAGGAAACACCATATATTTT
>TRBJ2-7|TRBD1|.|TRBV7-2
CASSRVGQGPYEQYF
TGTGCCAGCAGCCGCGTAGGACAGGGGCCCTACGAGCAGTACTTC
>TRBJ1-6|.|.|TRBV3-1/TRBV3-2
CASSPEGSASPLHF
TGTGCCAGCAGCCCCGAGGGGTCGGCTTCACCCCTCCACTTT
>TRBJ1-2|.|.|TRBV27
CASSSGTYGYTF
TGTGCCAGCAGTTCGGGGACCTATGGCTACACCTTC
>TRBJ2-3|.|.|TRBV7-9
CASSLIGQDTQYF
TGTGCCAGCAGCTTAATCGGTCAAGATACGCAGTATTTT
>TRBJ1-4|TRBD1|.|TRBV19
CASSFGQGFEKLFF
TGTGCCAGTAGTTTCGGACAGGGGTTTGAAAAACTGTTTTTT
>TRBJ1-2|.|once|TRBV7-9
CASSLVPNYGYTF
TGTGCCAGCAGCTTAGTCCCTAACTATGGCTACACCTTC
>TRBJ2-3|.|.|TRBV5-1
CASSPQGGGLTDTQYF
TGCGCCAGCAGCCCCCAGGGGGGGGGCCTCACAGATACGCAGTATTTT
>TRBJ2-7|.|.|TRBV11-2
CASSLGVFSYEQYF
TGTGCCAGCAGCTTAGGAGTGTTCTCCTACGAGCAGTACTTC
>TRBJ2-3|.|.|TRBV19
CASKWRAGDTQYF
TGTGCCAGTAAGTGGCGAGCGGGAGATACGCAGTATTTT
>TRBJ2-3|.|.|TRBV5-4
CASSPPGDTQYF
TGTGCCAGCAGCCCCCCGGGGGATACGCAGTATTTT
>TRBJ1-2|.|.|TRBV27
CASRDRDISGGYTF
TGTGCCAGCAGGGATAGGGATATTTCAGGGGGCTACACCTTC
>TRBJ2-1|.|.|TRBV24-1
CATSGKESYNEQFF
TGTGCCACCAGTGGGAAAGAGTCCTACAATGAGCAGTTCTTC
>TRBJ1-2|.|.|TRBV14
CASSQDMRYGYTF
TGTGCCAGCAGCCAAGATATGAGGTATGGCTACACCTTC
>TRBJ1-1|.|.|TRBV10-3
CAISVWGYGYEAFF
TGTGCCATCAGTGTCTGGGGGTATGGCTATGAAGCTTTCTTT
>TRBJ2-1|.|.|TRBV12-3/TRBV12-4
CASSFAYNEQFF
TGTGCCAGCAGTTTCGCTTACAATGAGCAGTTCTTC
>TRBJ1-6|.|.|TRBV5-1
CASSGGDTNPSPLHF
TGCGCCAGCAGCGGCGGGGACACGAACCCTTCACCCCTCCACTTT
>TRBJ2-2|TRBD2|.|TRBV3-1/TRBV3-2
CASSPGGGVSGELFF
TGTGCCAGCAGCCCCGGCGGGGGGGTTTCCGGGGAGCTGTTTTTT
>TRBJ2-2|.|.|TRBV7-8
CASSPSTGELFF
TGTGCCAGCAGCCCCTCTACCGGGGAGCTGTTTTTT
>TRBJ1-1|.|once|TRBV10-2
CASSESAGHTEAFF
TGCGCCAGCAGTGAGTCGGCGGGGCACACTGAAGCTTTCTTT
>TRBJ1-1|.|.|TRBV6-5
CASSYPSRGGNTEAFF
TGTGCCAGCAGTTATCCATCTCGCGGGGGGAACACTGAAGCTTTCTTT
>TRBJ2-3|.|.|TRBV7-9
CASSSAPTDTQYF
TGTGCCAGCAGCTCTGCCCCCACAGATACGCAGTATTTT
>TRBJ1-1|.|few|TRBV5-1
CASSFEYGTEAFF
TGCGCCAGCAGCTTTGAGTACGGCACTGAAGCTTTCTTT
>TRBJ1-1|.|.|TRBV6-5
CASKTGKDTEAFF
TGTGCCAGCAAAACGGGTAAAGACACTGAAGCTTTCTTT
>TRBJ1-2|.|.|TRBV15
CATSRDLGGGYGYTF
TGTGCCACCAGCAGAGATCTGGGAGGGGGTTATGGCTACACCTTC
>TRBJ1-4|TRBD1|once|TRBV7-9
CASSLALGGDEKLFF
TGTGCCAGCAGCTTGGCCCTAGGGGGCGATGAAAAACTGTTTTTT
>TRBJ1-6|.|.|TRBV5-1
CASSLRRQGGTYNSPLHF
TGCGCCAGCAGCTTGAGAAGGCAGGGAGGGACCTATAATTCACCCCTCCACTTT
>TRBJ2-7|TRBD1|.|TRBV6-6
CASSYGAGGPYEQYF
TGTGCCAGCAGTTACGGGGCAGGGGGCCCCTACGAGCAGTACTTC
>TRBJ1-3|.|.|TRBV7-2
CASSLMALAGNTIYF
TGTGCCAGCAGCTTAATGGCACTGGCTGGAAACACCATATATTTT
>TRBJ2-1|.|.|TRBV2
CASSESAISPGFNEQFF
TGTGCCAGCAGTGAAAGCGCGATCTCTCCGGGGTTCAATGAGCAGTTCTTC
>TRBJ2-1|TRBD2|.|TRBV14
CASKPAGLYNEQFF
TGTGCCAGCAAACCGGCGGGACTATACAATGAGCAGTTCTTC
>TRBJ2-7|TRBD1|.|TRBV29-1
CSAVGQGGWDEQYF
TGCAGCGCCGTGGGACAGGGGGGATGGGACGAGCAGTACTTC
>TRBJ1-5|TRBD1|.|TRBV30
CAWSDRGNQPQHF
TGTGCCTGGAGTGACAGGGGAAATCAGCCCCAGCATTTT
>TRBJ2-2|.|.|TRBV3-1/TRBV3-2
CASSPPGTEAGELFF
TGTGCCAGCAGCCCCCCGGGGACTGAGGCCGGGGAGCTGTTTTTT
>TRBJ2-1|.|.|TRBV2
CASSGGPNFSYNEQFF
TGTGCCAGCAGTGGAGGGCCAAATTTTTCCTACAATGAGCAGTTCTTC
>TRBJ2-3|TRBD2|.|TRBV14
CASSQEKRGGTDTQYF
TGTGCCAGCAGCCAAGAAAAGCGGGGTGGCACAGATACGCAGTATTTT
>TRBJ2-7|.|.|TRBV5-8
CASSLYGAQGGVEEQYF
TGTGCCAGCAGCTTGTATGGCGCGCAGGGAGGAGTGGAAGAGCAGTACTTC
>TRBJ1-1|.|.|TRBV11-3
CASSFGGTTEAFF
TGTGCCAGCAGCTTTGGAGGGACCACTGAAGCTTTCTTT
>TRBJ1-1|.|.|TRBV11-2
CASSPSNTGTEAFF
TGTGCCAGCAGCCCATCAAATACAGGGACTGAAGCTTTCTTT
>TRBJ1-4|TRBD1|.|TRBV18
CASSPTGQGREKLFF
TGTGCCAGCTCACCCACCGGACAGGGACGTGAAAAACTGTTTTTT
>TRBJ1-5|.|.|TRBV10-3
CAIRDDGTQDSNQPQHF
TGTGCCATCAGAGACGATGGGACGCAGGATAGCAATCAGCCCCAGCATTTT
>TRBJ1-3|.|.|TRBV19
CASQSGAAGARGNTIYF
TGTGCCAGTCAGTCGGGGGCAGCAGGAGCCCGGGGAAACACCATATATTTT
>TRBJ1-1|.|.|TRBV12-5
CASGVRGGTEAFF
TGTGCTAGTGGGGTCCGCGGGGGGACTGAAGCTTTCTTT
>TRBJ1-4|.|once|TRBV11-2
CASTHHRRTLRLDEKLFF
TGTGCCAGCACCCACCATCGACGGACCTTGAGATTAGATGAAAAACTGTTTTTT
>TRBJ1-2|.|once|TRBV27
CASSFSTEGLNYGYTF
TGTGCCAGCAGTTTCTCTACAGAGGGTCTTAACTATGGCTACACCTTC